This T cell receptor (beta chain) comes out of a study of CD8 T cell repertoires and HIV-1 epitope variants (dated by TCRdb to the early 2020s). A note on the overall study: T cells were stimulated in separate culture wells with each of twenty-five peptides representing autologous and known Gag and Nef epitope variants. Among the control conditions were a peptide pool of CMV, EBV and flu, the Ebola AY9 epitope serving as a negative control, and a well with no peptide. Three Gag epitope families and Nef HW9 and YT9 were included among the tested epitopes. Using the EasySep Human T Cell Enrichment Kit, T cells were enriched and then co-cultured with an equal number of autologous T cell-negative cells acting as antigen-presenting cells. Cultures were maintained for nine to eleven days in IMDM with gentamicin, and half-media changes adding IL-2, IL-7 and IL-15 were performed on days 3 and 7. A 1M T cell aliquot was kept as an uncultured baseline condition, separate from the 80 or so T cell cultures. A total of around 80 T cell cultures were run, with each culture condition performed in triplicate except for one peptide, which was performed in duplicate. The paper as a whole reports these results and caveats: Roughly five clonotypes recognized the Nef KF9 family and one clonotype recognized the HW9 family, while no responses to the TAALDMSHF plasma variant were seen. Eight to ten antigen-specific TCR beta clonotypes were identified, and roughly 6 of them appeared cross-reactive for autologous or known escape epitope variants. Only TCR beta chains were identified by the assay, and proliferation to antigen, not T cell function or cytokine profile, was indicated.

The EasySep Human CD8+ T Cell Enrichment Kit was used on day 10 to isolate CD8+ T cells from every culture. As for this clone: Its antigen specificity is not known. Base qualities are not provided; no much larger clone lies one nucleotide away.

Taken from the germline V gene, the CDR1 and CDR2 loops are LGHNA and YNFKEQ. V lost 4 bases and J lost 7 bases; the stretch between them is 10 bases long. The CDR3 numbers 12 residues from cysteine through phenylalanine. Only CDR3 DNA remains: 36 bases, in frame from the first base. Sequencing of TCR beta CDR3 regions was performed at survey depth on the immunoSEQ platform. The QIAamp DNA micro kit was used to extract genomic DNA from every cultured and uncultured CD8+ T cell population. Per the authors' processing: Samples with fewer than 5,000 productive reads were excluded, which removed about 7% of the roughly 80 HIV peptide-stimulated cultures. Sequences were trimmed to CDR3 by a MANAFEST web app, and nonproductive sequences, CDR3s under 5 amino acids, and sequences not starting with C or ending with F/W were removed. Clonotypes were classified as antigen-specific only if expansion was observed in at least 2 of 3 replicates versus the no-peptide control at FDR 0.01, only within one epitope family. A specific clonotype also had to show a frequency at least fivefold higher than in wells stimulated with peptides from other epitope families. TCRdb holds this immuneACCESS table with in-frame rearrangements only. Some clones are missing; in checked studies, unresolved V genes explain under half, and the rest has no known cause. V and J calls and clone size are those listed in that table; D and trimming were worked out from the DNA. Within this sample are about 5,000 clones, with approximately 63% of them counted one time only. The top ten clones comprise about 40% of the sample.

In this chain, TRBV4-2 is recombined with TRBJ1-1; a confident D gene designation cannot be given. Sequenced: cultured CD8+ T cells derived from PBMCs. This sequence was found in a male donor with HIV. The nucleotides are TGTGCCAGCAGCCCCTCTGGGGTTGAAGCTTTCTTT. This codes for CASSPSGVEAFF.